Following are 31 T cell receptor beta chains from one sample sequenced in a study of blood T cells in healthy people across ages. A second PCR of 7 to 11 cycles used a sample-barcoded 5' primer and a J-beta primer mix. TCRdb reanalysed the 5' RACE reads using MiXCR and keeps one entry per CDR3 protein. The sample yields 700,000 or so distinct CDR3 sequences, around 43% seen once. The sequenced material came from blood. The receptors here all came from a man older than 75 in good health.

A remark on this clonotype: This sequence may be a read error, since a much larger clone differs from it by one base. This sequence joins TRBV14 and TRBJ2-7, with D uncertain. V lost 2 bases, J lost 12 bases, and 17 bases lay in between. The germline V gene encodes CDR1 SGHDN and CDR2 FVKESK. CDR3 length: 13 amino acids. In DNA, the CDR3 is TGTGCCAGCAGCCAATTTCTAGAAAGCATTCGGTACTTC. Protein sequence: CASSQFLESIRYF.

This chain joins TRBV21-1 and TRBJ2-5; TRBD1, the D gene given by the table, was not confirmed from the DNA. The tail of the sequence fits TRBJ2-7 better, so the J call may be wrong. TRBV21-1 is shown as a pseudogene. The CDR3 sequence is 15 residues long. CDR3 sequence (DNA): TGTGCCAGCAGCTATAGGGGGGGGGTGTCCTACGAGCAGTACTTC. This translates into CASSYRGGVSYEQYF.

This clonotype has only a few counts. As DNA, the CDR3 is TGTGCCAGCAGCTTATTTGGCAGGGGCGCGGCTAATGAAAAACTGTTTTTT. It is translated as CASSLFGRGAANEKLFF. The chain carries TRBV7-8 and TRBJ1-4; maybe TRBD1 (6 bases). The CDR3 covers 17 residues. Germline values: CDR1 SGHVS, CDR2 FQNEAQ. Trimming took 2 bases from V and 3 from J, leaving 16 bases between them.

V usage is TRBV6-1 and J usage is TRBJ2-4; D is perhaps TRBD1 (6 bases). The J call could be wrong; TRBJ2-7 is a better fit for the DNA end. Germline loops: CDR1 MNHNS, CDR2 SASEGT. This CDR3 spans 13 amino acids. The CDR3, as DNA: TGTGCCAGCAGTACGGACAGCCCCTACGAGCAGTACTTC. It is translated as CASSTDSPYEQYF.

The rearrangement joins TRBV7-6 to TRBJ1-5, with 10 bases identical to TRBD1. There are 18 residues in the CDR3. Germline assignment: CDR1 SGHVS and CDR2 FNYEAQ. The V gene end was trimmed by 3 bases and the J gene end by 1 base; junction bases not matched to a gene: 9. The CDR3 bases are TGTGCCAGCAGCTTGGGATGGGACAGGGGATCGAGCAATCAGCCCCAGCATTTT. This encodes CASSLGWDRGSSNQPQHF.

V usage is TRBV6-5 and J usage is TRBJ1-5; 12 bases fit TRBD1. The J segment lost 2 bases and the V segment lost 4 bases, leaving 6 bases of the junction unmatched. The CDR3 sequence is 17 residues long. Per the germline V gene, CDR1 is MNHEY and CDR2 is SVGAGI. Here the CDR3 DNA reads TGTGCCAGCAGTTCGGGACAGGGGGCGAGGGGCAATCAGCCCCAGCATTTT. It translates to CASSSGQGARGNQPQHF.

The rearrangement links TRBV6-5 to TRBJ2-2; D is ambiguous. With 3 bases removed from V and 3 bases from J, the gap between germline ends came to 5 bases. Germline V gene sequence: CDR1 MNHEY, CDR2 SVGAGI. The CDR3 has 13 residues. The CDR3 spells CASSYSYTGELFF. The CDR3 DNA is TGTGCCAGCAGTTATTCCTACACCGGGGAGCTGTTTTTT.

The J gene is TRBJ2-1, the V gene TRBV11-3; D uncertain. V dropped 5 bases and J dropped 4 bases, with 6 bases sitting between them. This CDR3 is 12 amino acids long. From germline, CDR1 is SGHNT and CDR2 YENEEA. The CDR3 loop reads CASSVQYNEQFF. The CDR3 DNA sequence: TGTGCCAGCAGCGTGCAGTACAATGAGCAGTTCTTC.

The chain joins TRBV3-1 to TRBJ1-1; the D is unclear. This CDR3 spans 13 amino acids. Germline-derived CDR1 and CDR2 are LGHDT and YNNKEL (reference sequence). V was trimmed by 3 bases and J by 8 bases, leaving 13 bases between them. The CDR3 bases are TGTGCCAGCAGCCATCCTACGACGGGGGAAGCTTTCTTT. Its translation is CASSHPTTGEAFF.

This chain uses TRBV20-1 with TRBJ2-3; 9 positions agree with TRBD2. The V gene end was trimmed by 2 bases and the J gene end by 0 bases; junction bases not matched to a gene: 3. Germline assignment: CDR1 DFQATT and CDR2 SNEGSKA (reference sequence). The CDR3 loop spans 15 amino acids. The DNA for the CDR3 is TGCAGTGCTAGATCTAGCGGGAAGAGCACAGATACGCAGTATTTT. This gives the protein CSARSSGKSTDTQYF.

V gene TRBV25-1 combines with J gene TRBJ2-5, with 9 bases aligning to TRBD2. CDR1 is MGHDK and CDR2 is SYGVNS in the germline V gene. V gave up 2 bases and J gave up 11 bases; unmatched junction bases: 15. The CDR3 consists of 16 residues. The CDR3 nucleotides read TGTGCCAGCAGTGAAGATAGCGGGAGATTCGTGAATGAGCAGTACTTC. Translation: CASSEDSGRFVNEQYF.

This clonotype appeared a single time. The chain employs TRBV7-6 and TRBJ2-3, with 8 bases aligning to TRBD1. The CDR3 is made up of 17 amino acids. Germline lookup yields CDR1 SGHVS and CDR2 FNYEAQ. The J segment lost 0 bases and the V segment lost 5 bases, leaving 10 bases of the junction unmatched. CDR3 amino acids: CASSLRDRGLSTDTQYF. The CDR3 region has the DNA TGTGCCAGCAGCCTTCGCGACAGGGGACTCAGCACAGATACGCAGTATTTT.

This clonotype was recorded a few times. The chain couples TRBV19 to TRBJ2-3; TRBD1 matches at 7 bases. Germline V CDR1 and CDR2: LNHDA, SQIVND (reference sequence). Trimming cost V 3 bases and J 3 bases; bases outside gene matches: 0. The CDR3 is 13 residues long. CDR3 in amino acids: CASSMGQTDTQYF. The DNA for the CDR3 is TGTGCCAGTAGTATGGGACAGACAGATACGCAGTATTTT.

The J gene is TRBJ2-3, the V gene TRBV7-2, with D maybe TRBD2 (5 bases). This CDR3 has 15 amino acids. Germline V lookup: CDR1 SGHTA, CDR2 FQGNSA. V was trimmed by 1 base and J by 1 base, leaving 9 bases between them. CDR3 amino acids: CASSLGGARTDTQYF. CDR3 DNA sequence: TGTGCCAGCAGCTTAGGGGGAGCGCGCACAGATACGCAGTATTTT.

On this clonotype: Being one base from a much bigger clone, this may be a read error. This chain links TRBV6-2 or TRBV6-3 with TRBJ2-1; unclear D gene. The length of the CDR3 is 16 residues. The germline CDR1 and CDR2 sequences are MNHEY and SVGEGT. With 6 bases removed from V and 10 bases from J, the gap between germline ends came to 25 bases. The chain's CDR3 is CASSRELAGAFWEQFF. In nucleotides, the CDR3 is TGTGCCAGCAGCCGCGAATTAGCCGGTGCTTTTTGGGAGCAGTTCTTC.

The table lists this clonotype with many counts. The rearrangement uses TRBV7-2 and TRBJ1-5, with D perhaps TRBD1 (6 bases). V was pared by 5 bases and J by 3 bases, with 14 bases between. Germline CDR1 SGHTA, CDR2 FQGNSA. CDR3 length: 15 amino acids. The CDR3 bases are TGTGCCAGCAGCCGACTACAGGGATCCAATCAGCCCCAGCATTTT. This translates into CASSRLQGSNQPQHF.

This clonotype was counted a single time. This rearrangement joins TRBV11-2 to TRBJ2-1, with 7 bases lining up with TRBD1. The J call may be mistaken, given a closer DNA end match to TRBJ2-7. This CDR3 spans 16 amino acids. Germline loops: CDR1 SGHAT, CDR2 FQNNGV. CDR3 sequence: CASSLLSGTDYNEQYF. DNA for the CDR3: TGTGCCAGCAGCCTTCTTTCCGGGACAGACTACAATGAGCAGTACTTC.

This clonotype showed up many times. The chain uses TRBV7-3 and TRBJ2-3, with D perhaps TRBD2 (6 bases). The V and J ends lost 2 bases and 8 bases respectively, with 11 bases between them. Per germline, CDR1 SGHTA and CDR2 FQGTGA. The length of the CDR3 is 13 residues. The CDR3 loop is CASSLGTSVTQYF. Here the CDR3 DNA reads TGTGCCAGCAGCTTAGGGACTTCCGTTACGCAGTATTTT.

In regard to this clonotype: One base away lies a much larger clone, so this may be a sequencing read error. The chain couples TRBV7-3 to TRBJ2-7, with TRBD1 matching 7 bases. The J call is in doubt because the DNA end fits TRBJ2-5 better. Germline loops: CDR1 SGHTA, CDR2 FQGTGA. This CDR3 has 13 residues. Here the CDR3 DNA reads TGTGCCGGCAGGGGGACAGACTCGAGGACCCAGTACTTC. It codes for CAGRGTDSRTQYF.

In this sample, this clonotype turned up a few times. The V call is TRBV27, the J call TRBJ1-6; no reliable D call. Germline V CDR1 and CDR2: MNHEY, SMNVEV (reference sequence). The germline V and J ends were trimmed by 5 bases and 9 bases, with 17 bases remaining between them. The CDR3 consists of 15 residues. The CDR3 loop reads CASSPAGAAISPLHF. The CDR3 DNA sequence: TGTGCCAGCAGTCCGGCGGGCGCCGCGATTTCACCCCTCCACTTT.

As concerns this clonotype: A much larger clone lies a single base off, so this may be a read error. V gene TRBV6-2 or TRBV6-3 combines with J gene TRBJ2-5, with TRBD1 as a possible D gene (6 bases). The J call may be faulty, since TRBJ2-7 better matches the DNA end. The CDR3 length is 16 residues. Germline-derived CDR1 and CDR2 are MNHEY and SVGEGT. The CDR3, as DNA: TGTGACAGCAGTTACTCGGGGACATCCCTGGACGGCGAGCAGTACTTC. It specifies CDSSYSGTSLDGEQYF.

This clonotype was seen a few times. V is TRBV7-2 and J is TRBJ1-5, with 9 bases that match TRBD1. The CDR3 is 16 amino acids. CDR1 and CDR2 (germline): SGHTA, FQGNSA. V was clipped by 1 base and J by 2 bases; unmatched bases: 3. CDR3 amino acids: CASSLGGQGGNQPQHF. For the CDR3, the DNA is TGTGCCAGCAGCTTAGGGGGACAGGGAGGCAATCAGCCCCAGCATTTT.

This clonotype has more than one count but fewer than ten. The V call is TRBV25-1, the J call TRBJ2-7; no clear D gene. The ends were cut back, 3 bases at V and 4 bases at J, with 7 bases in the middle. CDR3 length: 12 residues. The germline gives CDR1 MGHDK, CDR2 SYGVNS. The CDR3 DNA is TGTGCCAGCAGTGACCTCAGATACGAGCAGTACTTC. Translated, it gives CASSDLRYEQYF.

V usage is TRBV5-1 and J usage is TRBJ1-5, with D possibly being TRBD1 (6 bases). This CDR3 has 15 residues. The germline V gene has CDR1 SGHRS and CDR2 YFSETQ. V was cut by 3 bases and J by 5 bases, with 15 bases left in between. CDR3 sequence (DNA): TGCGCCAGCAGCTCGAAGGGGGGCTGGGATCAGCCCCAGCATTTT. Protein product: CASSSKGGWDQPQHF.

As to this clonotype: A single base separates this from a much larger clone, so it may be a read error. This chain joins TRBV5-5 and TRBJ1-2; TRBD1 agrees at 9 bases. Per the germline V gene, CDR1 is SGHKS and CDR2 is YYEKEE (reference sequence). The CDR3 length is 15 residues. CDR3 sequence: CACSSGTGLNYGYTF. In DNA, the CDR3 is TGTGCCTGCAGCTCCGGGACAGGGCTGAACTATGGCTACACCTTC.

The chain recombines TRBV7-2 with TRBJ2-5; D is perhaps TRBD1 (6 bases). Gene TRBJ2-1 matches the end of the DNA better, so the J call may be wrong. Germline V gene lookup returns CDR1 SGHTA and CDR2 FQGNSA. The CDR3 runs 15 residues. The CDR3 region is CASSQGQPPQETQFF. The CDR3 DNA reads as TGTGCCAGCAGCCAAGGACAGCCACCGCAAGAGACCCAGTTCTTC.

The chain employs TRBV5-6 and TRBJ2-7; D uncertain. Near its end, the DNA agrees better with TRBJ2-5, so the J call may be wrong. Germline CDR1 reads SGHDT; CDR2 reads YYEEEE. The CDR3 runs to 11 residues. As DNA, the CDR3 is TGTGCCAGCAGCACTGAAGGGACCCAGTACTTC. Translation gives CASSTEGTQYF.

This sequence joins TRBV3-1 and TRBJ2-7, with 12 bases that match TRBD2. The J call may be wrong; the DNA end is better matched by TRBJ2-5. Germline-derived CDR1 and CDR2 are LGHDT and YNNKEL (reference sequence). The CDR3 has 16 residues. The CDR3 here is CASSPQTSGGQETQYF. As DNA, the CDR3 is TGTGCCAGCAGCCCACAGACTAGCGGGGGCCAAGAGACCCAGTACTTC.

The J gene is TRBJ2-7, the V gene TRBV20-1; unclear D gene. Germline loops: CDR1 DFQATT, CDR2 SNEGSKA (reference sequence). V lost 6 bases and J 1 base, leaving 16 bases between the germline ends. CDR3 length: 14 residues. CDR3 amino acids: CSATLSGDSYEQYF. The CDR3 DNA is TGCAGTGCCACCCTGAGTGGGGATTCCTACGAGCAGTACTTC.

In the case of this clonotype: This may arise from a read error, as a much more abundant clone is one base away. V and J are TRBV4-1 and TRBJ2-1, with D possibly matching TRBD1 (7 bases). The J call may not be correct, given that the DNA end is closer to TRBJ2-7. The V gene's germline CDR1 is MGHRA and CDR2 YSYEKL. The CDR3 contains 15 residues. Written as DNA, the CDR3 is TGCGCCAGCAGCCAAGGACAGGGAGGCTACAATGAGCAGTACTTC. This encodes CASSQGQGGYNEQYF.

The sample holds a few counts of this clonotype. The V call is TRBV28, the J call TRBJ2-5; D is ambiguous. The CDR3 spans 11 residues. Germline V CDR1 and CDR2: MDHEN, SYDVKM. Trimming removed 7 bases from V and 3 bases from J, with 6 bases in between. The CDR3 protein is CASTRKETQYF. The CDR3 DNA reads TGTGCCAGCACTCGTAAAGAGACCCAGTACTTC.